The 18 T cell receptor beta chains presented below share a single source sample, sequenced in a study of OX40 agonist ivuxolimab in advanced cancers. Library prep was done by the immunoSEQ multiplex PCR assay. Imported from immuneACCESS, the table was reduced by TCRdb to in-frame sequences with V and J called. These copies leave out some clones; in studies compared against another copy, an unresolved V gene accounts for under half, and the cause of the remainder is not known. The sample table holds about 48,000 clones, of which 70% to 90% were seen once. The ten largest clonotypes hold less than 60% of the sample. This sample comprised CD4+ or CD8+ T cells sorted from blood, obtained in a trial of the OX40 agonist ivuxolimab. The source of these receptors is an adult with an advanced solid tumor such as melanoma, head and neck, liver or kidney cancer.

V usage is TRBV27 and J usage is TRBJ1-5, with D unclear. V was clipped by 3 bases and J by 0 bases, with 9 bases between them. The CDR3 totals 15 residues. Per the germline V gene, CDR1 is MNHEY and CDR2 is SMNVEV (reference sequence). As DNA, the CDR3 is TGTGCCAGCAGTTTGAAGGGCAATAGCAATCAGCCCCAGCATTTT. As protein: CASSLKGNSNQPQHF.

J is TRBJ1-2 and V is TRBV30; tentative D call: TRBD1 (5 bases). Germline values: CDR1 GTSNPN, CDR2 SVGIG (reference sequence). This CDR3 is 10 amino acids long. The germline V and J ends were trimmed by 8 bases and 7 bases, with 11 bases remaining between them. The CDR3 is CAHHGGGYTF. In DNA form, the CDR3 reads TGTGCCCATCACGGGGGTGGCTACACCTTC.

A remark on this clone: A junction end diverges from the germline sequence, so it may reflect a read error. This chain links TRBV10-1 with TRBJ2-7; 7 bases line up with TRBD1. There are 13 residues in the CDR3. CDR1 and CDR2 (germline): WNHNN, SYGVQD (reference sequence). CDR3 in amino acids: CASSGTGSDEQYF. DNA for the CDR3: TGCGCCAGCAGTGGGACAGGCTCCGACGAGCAGTACTTC.

The rearrangement links TRBV20-1 to TRBJ1-1; no firm D call. The V gene lost 2 bases and the J gene lost 8 bases, with 9 bases spanning the gap. Germline CDR1 reads DFQATT; CDR2 reads SNEGSKA (reference sequence). CDR3 length: 11 amino acids. CDR3 loop: CSARMATEAFF. The CDR3 DNA reads TGCAGTGCTAGAATGGCCACGGAAGCTTTCTTT.

This clone showed up just once. This CDR3 is CASSLGQGVGVGELFF. DNA of the CDR3: TGCGCCAGCAGTTTGGGACAGGGGGTCGGGGTGGGGGAGCTGTTTTTT. This chain joins TRBV4-3 and TRBJ2-2; TRBD1 aligns across 11 bases. Per germline, CDR1 LGHNA and CDR2 YSLEER. With V trimmed by 6 bases and J by 8 bases, 11 bases remained unmatched. There are 16 residues in the CDR3.

This chain connects TRBV4-2 to TRBJ2-2; TRBD1 matches at 7 bases. This CDR3 has 16 residues. CDR1 and CDR2 (germline): LGHNA, YNFKEQ. Trimming took 4 bases from V and 2 from J; bases not matched to a gene: 7. The CDR3 region has the DNA TGTGCCAGCAGCCCCCTCAGGACAGGAAACACCGGGGAGCTGTTTTTT. It specifies CASSPLRTGNTGELFF.

The rearrangement joins TRBV27 to TRBJ1-4, with TRBD1 matching over 8 bases. CDR3 length: 16 residues. Germline CDR1 MNHEY, CDR2 SMNVEV (reference sequence). The junction had 6 bases not matched to a gene; V was cut back by 5 bases and J by 1 base. DNA for the CDR3: TGTGCCAGCAGTGAGCGGACAGGGCAAACTAATGAAAAACTGTTTTTT. Its translation is CASSERTGQTNEKLFF.

Written as DNA, the CDR3 is TGTGCCAGCAGCTCGGGACAGAGCACAGATACGCAGTATTTT. Its translation is CASSSGQSTDTQYF. The V gene is TRBV7-2, the J gene TRBJ2-3; 7 bases agree with TRBD1. The V gene end was trimmed by 4 bases and the J gene end by 0 bases; junction bases not matched to a gene: 1. The CDR3 is 14 residues long. Germline CDR1 reads SGHTA; CDR2 reads FQGNSA.

This clone was seen just once. This chain uses TRBV11-2 with TRBJ1-1; tentatively, D is TRBD1 (6 bases). CDR3 length equals 18 residues. Trimming stripped 6 bases from V and 1 base from J, with 24 bases between. Germline assignment: CDR1 SGHAT and CDR2 FQNNGV. The CDR3 nucleotides read TGTGCCAGCAGGTCGAGCCTGGGGGCGCCCCCAGGGAACACTGAAGCTTTCTTT. This translates into CASRSSLGAPPGNTEAFF.

For this clone: At the DNA level, this CDR3 is encoded by other sequences in the same sample as well. The chain combines TRBV7-8 with TRBJ2-2, with D perhaps matching TRBD1 (5 bases). V shed 1 base and J shed 8 bases, with 11 bases lying between them. The CDR3 consists of 14 residues. Germline CDR1 SGHVS, CDR2 FQNEAQ. The CDR3 loop reads CASSLETGAGELFF. In DNA, the CDR3 is TGTGCCAGCAGCTTAGAAACTGGGGCAGGGGAGCTGTTTTTT.

Details on this clone: Within the sample, other DNA sequences also encode this same CDR3. The chain couples TRBV11-2 to TRBJ2-1; 7 bases are a match to TRBD1. This CDR3 has 14 amino acids. Germline values: CDR1 SGHAT, CDR2 FQNNGV. Trimming took 5 bases from V and 5 from J; bases not matched to a gene: 6. The CDR3 sequence: CASSPGQLNNEQFF. CDR3 DNA sequence: TGTGCCAGCAGCCCGGGACAGCTGAACAATGAGCAGTTCTTC.

The gene calls are TRBV7-6 and TRBJ1-2, with 9 bases matching TRBD1. The CDR3 length is 17 residues. Germline loops: CDR1 SGHVS, CDR2 FNYEAQ. V was clipped by 5 bases and J by 1 base; unmatched bases: 11. The CDR3 DNA follows: TGTGCCAGCAGCCCAACGACAGGGGGAAGTGGTAACTATGGCTACACCTTC. Translation gives CASSPTTGGSGNYGYTF.

The gene calls are TRBV27 and TRBJ2-7, with D possibly called TRBD1 or TRBD2 (6 bases each). The CDR3 contains 13 residues. Germline V gives CDR1 MNHEY, CDR2 SMNVEV (reference sequence). V was pared by 4 bases and J by 5 bases, with 12 bases between. The CDR3 region is CASSWRGDNEQYF. The CDR3 coding sequence is TGTGCCAGCAGTTGGAGGGGGGACAACGAGCAGTACTTC.

The chain recombines TRBV9 with TRBJ1-5; 9 bases fit TRBD1. Germline values: CDR1 SGDLS, CDR2 YYNGEE. The CDR3 spans 19 residues. The ends lost 3 bases at V and 0 bases at J; junction bases unmatched: 13. CDR3 DNA sequence: TGTGCCAGCAGCGAGGGGGGACAGGGCGGATTTTTTAGCAATCAGCCCCAGCATTTT. Encoded protein: CASSEGGQGGFFSNQPQHF.

The CDR3 reads CASSVGQADTEAFF. The CDR3 DNA follows: TGTGCCAGCAGCGTAGGTCAGGCGGACACTGAAGCTTTCTTT. The rearrangement uses TRBV9 and TRBJ1-1; D is uncertain. This CDR3 region has 14 residues. Germline CDR1 and CDR2: SGDLS and YYNGEE. Trimming shortened V by 0 bases and J by 3 bases, and 9 bases separated the two germline ends.

This chain uses TRBV29-1 with TRBJ2-7; possible D gene TRBD1, 5 bases. This CDR3 region has 12 residues. V was shortened by 4 bases and J by 1 base, with 8 bases between the two germline ends. The germline V gene has CDR1 SQVTM and CDR2 ANQGSEA. CDR3 sequence: CSVGGGSYEQYF. The CDR3 nucleotides are TGCAGCGTTGGGGGCGGTTCCTACGAGCAGTACTTC.

This chain connects TRBV21-1 to TRBJ1-1; TRBD1, the table's D call, lacks a check against the DNA. TRBV21-1 is a pseudogene segment. The length of the CDR3 is 14 residues. Here the CDR3 reads CASSNRETNTEAFF. The CDR3 DNA follows: TGTGCCAGCAGTAACAGGGAGACGAACACTGAAGCTTTCTTT.

In DNA form, the CDR3 reads TGTGCCAGCAGTTTTTACCGACAGTACACAGATACGCAGTATTTT. Its protein product is CASSFYRQYTDTQYF. The V call is TRBV27, the J call TRBJ2-3; maybe TRBD1 (5 bases). From germline, CDR1 is MNHEY and CDR2 SMNVEV (reference sequence). V gave up 3 bases and J gave up 2 bases, with 12 bases separating them. The CDR3 has 15 amino acids.